This TCR beta chain emerged from a study of blood T cell repertoires in COVID-19. On the study more broadly: COVID-19 samples from acute and convalescent phases originated in the United States, Italy and Spain. The analysed material was cDNA or gDNA that came from T cells, B-cell-depleted T cells, or PBMCs.

J gave up 7 bases and V 8 bases, and 16 bases lay outside the gene matches. The CDR3 sequence is 15 residues long. CDR1 MDHEN and CDR2 SYDVKM come from the germline V gene. This clone appeared once. Authors' analysis steps: Reference gene primer amplification gave estimated nucleated cell counts. Here immunoSEQ multiplex PCR was the method, and the copy in TCRdb shows in-frame clones only, minus some. Clone size and V and J calls were adopted from that table, with D and trimming inferred from the DNA. Among over 100,000 clones listed, 80% to 90% were seen once. The sample taken for sequencing was peripheral blood. The TCR was taken from a man aged 50-60 years with acute or convalescent COVID-19. The V and J genes are TRBV28 and TRBJ2-5, with TRBD1 matching over 7 bases. CDR3 sequence reads: CASVRAGQVLGTQYF. CDR3 coding DNA: TGTGCCAGCGTGAGAGCCGGACAGGTACTTGGGACCCAGTACTTC.